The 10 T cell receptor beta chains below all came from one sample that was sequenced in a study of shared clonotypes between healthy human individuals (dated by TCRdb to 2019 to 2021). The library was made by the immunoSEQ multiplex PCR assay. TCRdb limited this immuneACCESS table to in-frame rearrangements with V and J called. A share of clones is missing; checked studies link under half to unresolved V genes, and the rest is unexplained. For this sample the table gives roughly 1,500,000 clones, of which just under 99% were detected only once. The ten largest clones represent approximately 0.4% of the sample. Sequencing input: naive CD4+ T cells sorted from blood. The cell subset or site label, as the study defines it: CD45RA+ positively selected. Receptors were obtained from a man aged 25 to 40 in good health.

CDR3 DNA: TGTGCCAGTAGTGCCGACAGGGGGGTCACTGAAGCTTTCTTT. Translating gives CASSADRGVTEAFF. The chain couples TRBV19 to TRBJ1-1, with 9 bases aligning to TRBD1. Germline values: CDR1 LNHDA, CDR2 SQIVND (reference sequence). The ends lost 5 bases at V and 4 bases at J; junction bases unmatched: 5. The CDR3 loop spans 14 amino acids.

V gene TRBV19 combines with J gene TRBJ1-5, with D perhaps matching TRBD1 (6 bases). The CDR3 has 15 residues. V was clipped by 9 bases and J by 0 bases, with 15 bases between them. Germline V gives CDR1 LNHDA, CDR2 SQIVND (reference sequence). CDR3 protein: CASQNRAYSNQPQHF. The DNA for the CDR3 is TGTGCCAGCCAAAACAGGGCCTATAGCAATCAGCCCCAGCATTTT.

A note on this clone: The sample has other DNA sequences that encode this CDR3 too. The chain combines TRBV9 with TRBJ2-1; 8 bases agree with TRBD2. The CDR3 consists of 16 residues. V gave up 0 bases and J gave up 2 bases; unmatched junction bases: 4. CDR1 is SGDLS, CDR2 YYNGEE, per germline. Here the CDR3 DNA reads TGTGCCAGCAGCGTAGGTGCGGGAGGACCCTACAATGAGCAGTTCTTC. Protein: CASSVGAGGPYNEQFF.

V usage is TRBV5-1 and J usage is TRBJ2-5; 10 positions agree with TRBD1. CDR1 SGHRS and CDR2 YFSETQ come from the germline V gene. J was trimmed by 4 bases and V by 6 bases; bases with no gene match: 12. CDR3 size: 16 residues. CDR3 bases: TGCGCCAGCATCAGCTTGGGGACAGGGGTCTCAGAGACCCAGTACTTC. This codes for CASISLGTGVSETQYF.

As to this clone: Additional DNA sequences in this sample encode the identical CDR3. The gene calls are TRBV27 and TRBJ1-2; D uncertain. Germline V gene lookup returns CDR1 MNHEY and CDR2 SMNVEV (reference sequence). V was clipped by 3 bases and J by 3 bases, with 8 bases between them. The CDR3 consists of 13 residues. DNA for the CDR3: TGTGCCAGCAGTTTGACATCCCACTATGGCTACACCTTC. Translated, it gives CASSLTSHYGYTF.

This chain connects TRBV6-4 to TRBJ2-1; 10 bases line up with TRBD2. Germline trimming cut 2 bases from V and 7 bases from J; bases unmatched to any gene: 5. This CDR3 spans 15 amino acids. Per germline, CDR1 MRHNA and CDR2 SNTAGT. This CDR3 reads CASSDGLADGNEQFF. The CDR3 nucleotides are TGTGCCAGCAGTGACGGACTAGCGGATGGGAATGAGCAGTTCTTC.

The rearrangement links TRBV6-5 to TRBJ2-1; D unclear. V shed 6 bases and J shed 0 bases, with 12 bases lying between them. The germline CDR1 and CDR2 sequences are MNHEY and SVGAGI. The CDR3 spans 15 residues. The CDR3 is CASSFDRSSYNEQFF. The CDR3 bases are TGTGCCAGCAGCTTCGACCGCAGCTCCTACAATGAGCAGTTCTTC.

CDR3 sequence reads: CATGTSGRSLGEQYF. CDR3 DNA: TGTGCCACCGGGACTAGCGGGAGGAGCCTCGGGGAGCAGTACTTC. The chain uses TRBV2 and TRBJ2-7, with 15 nucleotides matching TRBD2. The CDR3 sequence is 15 residues long. Germline V gene sequence: CDR1 SNHLY, CDR2 FYNNEI. J was trimmed by 7 bases and V by 10 bases; bases with no gene match: 11.

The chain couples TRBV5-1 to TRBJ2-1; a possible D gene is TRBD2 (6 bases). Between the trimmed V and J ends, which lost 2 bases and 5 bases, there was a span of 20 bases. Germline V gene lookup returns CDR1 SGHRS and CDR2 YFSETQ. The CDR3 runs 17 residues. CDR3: CASSFNRGSGGNNEQFF. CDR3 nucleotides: TGCGCCAGCAGCTTCAACCGGGGTAGCGGAGGAAACAATGAGCAGTTCTTC.

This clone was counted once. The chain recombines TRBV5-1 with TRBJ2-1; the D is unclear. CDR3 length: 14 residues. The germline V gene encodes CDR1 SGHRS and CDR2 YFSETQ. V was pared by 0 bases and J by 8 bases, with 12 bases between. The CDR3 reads CASSLAGVGDEQFF. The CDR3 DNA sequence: TGCGCCAGCAGCTTGGCCGGTGTGGGCGATGAGCAGTTCTTC.